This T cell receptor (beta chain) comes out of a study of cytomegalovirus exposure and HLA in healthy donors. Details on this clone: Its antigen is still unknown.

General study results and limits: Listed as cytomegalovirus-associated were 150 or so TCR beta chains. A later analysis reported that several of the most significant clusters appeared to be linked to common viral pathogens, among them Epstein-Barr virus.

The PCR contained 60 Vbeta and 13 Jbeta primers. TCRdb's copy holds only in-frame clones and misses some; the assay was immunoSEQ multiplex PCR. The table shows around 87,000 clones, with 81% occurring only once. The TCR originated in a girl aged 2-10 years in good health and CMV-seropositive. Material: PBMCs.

CDR3 nucleotide sequence: TGTGCCAGCACCCCAACCGGACAGGGGACTCAAGGCGAGCAGTTCTTC. Its translation: CASTPTGQGTQGEQFF. The chain joins TRBV5-4 to TRBJ2-1, with 9 bases matching TRBD1. V shed 6 bases, J shed 10 bases, and the junction held 17 bases outside the gene matches. The germline gives CDR1 SGHNT, CDR2 YYREEE (reference sequence). The CDR3 is 16 residues long.